The 17 T cell receptor beta chains listed next were all sequenced from one sample in a study of blood T cell repertoires in COVID-19. Generated by immunoSEQ multiplex PCR, the TCRdb table keeps only in-frame clones and is missing some. The table lists about 170,000 clones, around 80% of them singletons. Sequencing was performed on PBMCs or T cells enriched from blood (not recorded which). Receptors were obtained from a woman between 45 and 60 years old in a cohort exposed to, infected with or recovered from COVID-19 (not recorded which).

The chain couples TRBV7-9 to TRBJ2-7; 10 positions match TRBD2. Trimming at V came to 5 bases and at J to 4 bases, leaving 5 bases not matched to a gene. The CDR3 has 14 amino acids. Germline CDR1 reads SEHNR; CDR2 reads FQNEAQ (reference sequence). CDR3 bases: TGTGCCAGCAGCGACGCTAGCGGGGGTTACGAGCAGTACTTC. Protein product: CASSDASGGYEQYF. Variable domain in full (rest from reference TRBV7-9 and TRBJ2-7): DTGVSQNPRHKITKRGQNVTFRCDPISEHNRLYWYRQTLGQGPEFLTYFQNEAQLEKSRLLSDRFSAERPKGSFSTLEIQRTEQGDSAMYLCASSDASGGYEQYFGPGTRLTVT.

The count of this clone is one. A much larger clone lies one base from this, so it may be a read error. The chain recombines TRBV28 with TRBJ1-5, with 7 bases identical to TRBD1. Germline-derived CDR1 and CDR2 are MDHEN and SYDVKM. CDR3 size: 13 residues. With V trimmed by 4 bases and J by 4 bases, 1 base remained unmatched. This chain's CDR3 is CASSSTGNQPQHF. In DNA form, the CDR3 reads TGTGCCAGCAGTTCGACAGGGAATCAGCCCCAGCATTTT.

V is TRBV2 and J is TRBJ1-2; 7 nucleotides align to TRBD1. This CDR3 has 12 residues. V lost 7 bases and J lost 3; bases outside the gene matches: 2. Germline CDR1 SNHLY, CDR2 FYNNEI. In DNA, the CDR3 is TGTGCCAGCAACCAGGGGGACTATGGCTACACCTTC. It translates to CASNQGDYGYTF.

Only one count was recorded for this clone. The J gene is TRBJ2-1, the V gene TRBV7-2, with 11 nucleotides matching TRBD2. Germline V gene lookup returns CDR1 SGHTA and CDR2 FQGNSA. The CDR3 runs 17 residues. The ends lost 3 bases at V and 5 bases at J; junction bases unmatched: 9. The CDR3 DNA is TGTGCCAGCAGCTTCCTTCCTAGCGGGGGGCGGAACAATGAGCAGTTCTTC. Amino acid sequence: CASSFLPSGGRNNEQFF.

The chain uses TRBV7-8 and TRBJ1-6; 11 bases match TRBD1. Per germline, CDR1 SGHVS and CDR2 FQNEAQ. This CDR3 has 18 amino acids. The ends lost 2 bases at V and 9 bases at J; junction bases unmatched: 12. The CDR3: CASSLFGTGGSSGSPLHF. CDR3 in DNA: TGTGCCAGCAGCTTATTCGGGACAGGGGGATCCAGCGGTTCACCCCTCCACTTT.

V and J are TRBV12-5 and TRBJ2-1; 7 bases agree with TRBD1. The CDR3 totals 16 residues. The junction had 5 bases not matched to a gene; V was cut back by 0 bases and J by 3 bases. Germline CDR1 and CDR2: LGHNT and FRNRAP. CDR3 nucleotides: TGTGCTAGTGGTTTGGTACTAGGACAGGACTACAATGAGCAGTTCTTC. It is translated as CASGLVLGQDYNEQFF.

This chain uses TRBV6-5 with TRBJ2-5; TRBD2 matches 11 bases. V was pared by 0 bases and J by 5 bases, with 2 bases of the junction left unmatched. CDR3 length: 15 amino acids. Germline V CDR1 and CDR2: MNHEY, SVGAGI. The CDR3 protein is CASSYSPSGGETQYF. CDR3 DNA sequence: TGTGCCAGCAGTTACTCGCCTAGCGGGGGGGAGACCCAGTACTTC.

V usage is TRBV6-1 and J usage is TRBJ2-7; 7 nucleotides align to TRBD1. J gave up 3 bases and V 2 bases, and 10 bases lay outside the gene matches. Per the germline V gene, CDR1 is MNHNS and CDR2 is SASEGT. This CDR3 has 16 residues. In nucleotides, the CDR3 is TGTGCCAGCAGTGAATTCGGGACAGACATAAACTACGAGCAGTACTTC. Its protein is CASSEFGTDINYEQYF.

The chain joins TRBV19 to TRBJ2-7; D possibly corresponds to TRBD2 (6 bases). This CDR3 is built from 14 residues. Germline V CDR1 and CDR2: LNHDA, SQIVND (reference sequence). The V end lost 3 bases, the J end lost 2 bases, and 11 bases lay between the germline ends. CDR3 coding DNA: TGTGCCAGTAGTATGAGGGGACTTACCTACGAGCAGTACTTC. This gives the protein CASSMRGLTYEQYF. The full variable domain, in which reference TRBV19 and TRBJ2-7 provide the parts outside the CDR3, is DGGITQSPKYLFRKEGQNVTLSCEQNLNHDAMYWYRQDPGQGLRLIYYSQIVNDFQKGDIAEGYSVSREKKESFPLTVTSAQKNPTAFYLCASSMRGLTYEQYFGPGTRLTVT.

The chain joins TRBV10-3 to TRBJ1-6; the match to TRBD1 covers 7 bases. Germline CDR1 and CDR2: ENHRY and SYGVKD. V shed 10 bases, J shed 9 bases, and the junction held 12 bases outside the gene matches. This CDR3 has 14 amino acids. CDR3 in DNA: TGTGCCAGCCAAACAGGGGCGCTAGGTTCACCCCTCCACTTT. Its translation is CASQTGALGSPLHF.

The sample holds one count of this clone. The chain employs TRBV28 and TRBJ1-2, with TRBD1 as a possible D gene (6 bases). Germline-derived CDR1 and CDR2 are MDHEN and SYDVKM. Trimming took 2 bases from V and 8 from J, leaving 15 bases between them. CDR3 length equals 14 residues. Written as DNA, the CDR3 is TGTGCCAGCAGTTTAACAGGGTCAATAGTCGGCTACACCTTC. Translation: CASSLTGSIVGYTF.

This sequence joins TRBV5-1 and TRBJ2-7, with D maybe TRBD2 (5 bases). CDR1 is SGHRS, CDR2 YFSETQ, per germline. Trimming left V 0 bases short and J 5 bases short, with 21 bases between. CDR3 length: 17 amino acids. The CDR3, as DNA: TGCGCCAGCAGCTTGGGCGTTGGACTGGGCTTTTTGGACGAGCAGTACTTC. Translation gives CASSLGVGLGFLDEQYF. Full variable domain (outside the CDR3, taken from reference TRBV5-1 and TRBJ2-7): KAGVTQTPRYLIKTRGQQVTLSCSPISGHRSVSWYQQTPGQGLQFLFEYFSETQRNKGNFPGRFSGRQFSNSRSEMNVSTLELGDSALYLCASSLGVGLGFLDEQYFGPGTRLTVT.

This clone was detected only once. This rearrangement joins TRBV5-6 to TRBJ1-5; D is unresolved. The CDR3 has 16 residues. Between the trimmed V and J ends, which lost 4 bases and 0 bases, there was a span of 14 bases. Germline CDR1 and CDR2: SGHDT and YYEEEE. The DNA of the CDR3 is TGTGCCAGCAGCCTATCCATCGCGTATAGCAATCAGCCCCAGCATTTT. It codes for CASSLSIAYSNQPQHF.

This clone appeared a few times. The chain has TRBV6-1 and TRBJ2-3, with 12 bases lining up with TRBD2. The CDR3 covers 18 residues. The junction had 7 bases not matched to a gene; V was cut back by 1 base and J by 2 bases. The germline V gene has CDR1 MNHNS and CDR2 SASEGT. Here the CDR3 DNA reads TGTGCCAGCAGTGAAGGCAGGCTAGCGGGAGGGCCCACAGATACGCAGTATTTT. Translation: CASSEGRLAGGPTDTQYF.

The J gene is TRBJ2-1, the V gene TRBV19, with 7 nucleotides matching TRBD2. There are 16 residues in the CDR3. The ends lost 3 bases at V and 4 bases at J; junction bases unmatched: 9. Germline CDR1 is LNHDA and CDR2 is SQIVND (reference sequence). This chain's CDR3 is CASSILAAEPYNEQFF. The CDR3 DNA follows: TGTGCCAGTAGTATTCTAGCGGCGGAACCTTACAATGAGCAGTTCTTC.

This chain uses TRBV6-1 with TRBJ2-7; D is undetermined. Germline V gives CDR1 MNHNS, CDR2 SASEGT. CDR3 length: 13 residues. The V end was cut by 1 base, the J end by 2 bases, with 6 bases between. CDR3 in DNA: TGTGCCAGCAGTGAAGTTCTAACCTACGAGCAGTACTTC. As protein: CASSEVLTYEQYF.

The chain is built from TRBV6-1 and TRBJ2-7; TRBD1 agrees at 8 bases. The CDR3 consists of 14 residues. J lost 2 bases, V lost 1 base, and 1 base had no gene match. CDR1 is MNHNS, CDR2 SASEGT, per germline. DNA for the CDR3: TGTGCCAGCAGTGAAGGGACAGGGCCCTACGAGCAGTACTTC. This encodes CASSEGTGPYEQYF.